This T cell receptor (beta chain) was identified in a study of blood T cell repertoires in COVID-19. For the study at large: Samples came from the United States, Italy and Spain, spanning acute and convalescent COVID-19.

Per the germline V gene, CDR1 is MDHEN and CDR2 is SYDVKM. The length of the CDR3 is 12 residues. Trimming at V came to 8 bases and at J to 6 bases, leaving 6 bases not matched to a gene. Assay: immunoSEQ multiplex PCR; the TCRdb copy retains only in-frame clones and omits some. The repertoire includes more than 200,000 clones, about 85% of them detected once, and about 6% sits in the top ten. This receptor was obtained from a woman aged 25 to 39 with acute COVID-19. This chain connects TRBV28 to TRBJ2-7; TRBD1 matches at 8 bases. The material sequenced was PBMCs or T cells enriched from blood (not recorded which). The CDR3 DNA reads TGTGCCAGCCAGGGGGCGCGAGGCGAGCAGTACTTC. Its protein product is CASQGARGEQYF.